The rows below give T cell receptor beta chains drawn from one sample of a study of shared clonotypes between healthy human individuals. Produced via immunoSEQ multiplex PCR; TCRdb's table is partial and in-frame only. The sample includes approximately 2.5 million clones, approximately 93% of them seen just once. Sample: naive CD4+ T cells from PBMCs. All receptors come from a man younger than 35 in good health. Some clones in this sample may be carry-over from other donors' samples. CDR3s leave out the opening cysteine and the closing phenylalanine or tryptophan. Clone size is stated in some rows and not others, as once, few, many or a class when expanded.

>10|NA|TRBJ1-6|TRBV25-1
ASSEQASPLH
>13|NA|TRBJ2-5|TRBV7-9
ASSEGTGGRETQY
>12|NA|TRBJ1-1|TRBV27
ASRERGGNTEAF
>9|few|TRBJ2-3|TRBV20-1
SASGTDTQY
>15|NA|TRBJ2-1|TRBV5-4
ASSRNRDSHSYNEQF
>9|few|TRBJ1-2|TRBV28
ASSHRGGYT
>14|NA|TRBJ2-5|TRBV5-1
ASSLGLAGVQETQY
>14|NA|TRBJ2-7|TRBV4-2
ASSQDLLGQAYEQY
>12|NA|TRBJ2-7|TRBV5-1
ASTRQSPAYEQY
>13|NA|TRBJ1-2|TRBV28
ASTPSQDRAYGYT
>12|NA|TRBJ2-7|TRBV6-5
ASSSLQGSYEQY
>11|NA|TRBJ1-1|TRBV19
ASSIPGGAEAF
>14|once|TRBJ2-1|TRBV6-5
ASSYRPGSSYNEQF